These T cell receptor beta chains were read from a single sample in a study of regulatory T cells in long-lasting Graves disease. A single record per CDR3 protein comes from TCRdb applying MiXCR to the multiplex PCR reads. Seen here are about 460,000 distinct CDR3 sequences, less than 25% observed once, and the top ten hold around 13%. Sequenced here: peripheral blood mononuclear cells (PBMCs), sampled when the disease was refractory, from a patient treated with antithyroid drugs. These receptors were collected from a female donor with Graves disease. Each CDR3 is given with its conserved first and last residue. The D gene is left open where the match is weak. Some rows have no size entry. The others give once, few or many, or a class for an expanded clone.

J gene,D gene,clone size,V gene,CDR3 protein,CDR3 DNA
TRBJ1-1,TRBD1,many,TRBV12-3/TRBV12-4,CASSFGRGRGTEAFF,TGTGCCAGCAGTTTTGGGAGGGGGCGGGGCACTGAAGCTTTCTTT
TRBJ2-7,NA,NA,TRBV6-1,CASTPTSGGWSYEQYF,TGTGCCAGCACCCCGACAAGTGGGGGATGGTCCTACGAGCAGTACTTC
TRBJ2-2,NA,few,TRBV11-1,CASSLEWMNGDTGELFF,TGTGCCAGCAGCTTAGAATGGATGAACGGTGACACCGGGGAGCTGTTTTTT
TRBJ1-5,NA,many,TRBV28,CASSPNRPFQPQHF,TGTGCCAGCAGTCCAAACCGACCCTTCCAGCCCCAGCATTTT
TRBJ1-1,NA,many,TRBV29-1,CSVDWGMNTEAFF,TGCAGCGTTGACTGGGGGATGAACACTGAAGCTTTCTTT
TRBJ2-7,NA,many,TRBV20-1,CSAHEASSYEQYF,TGCAGTGCTCACGAGGCTAGTTCCTACGAGCAGTACTTC
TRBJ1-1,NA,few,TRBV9,CASSARAVLNTEAFF,TGTGCCAGCAGCGCCCGAGCGGTATTGAACACTGAAGCTTTCTTT
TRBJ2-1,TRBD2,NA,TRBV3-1,CASSLLMSGSDEQFF,TGTGCCAGCAGCCTTCTTATGAGCGGGAGCGATGAGCAGTTCTTC
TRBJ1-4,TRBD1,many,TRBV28,CASALDRPTTNEKLFF,TGTGCCAGCGCCTTGGACAGGCCCACAACTAATGAAAAACTGTTTTTT
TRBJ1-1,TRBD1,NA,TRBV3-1,CASSETGTGEAFF,TGTGCCAGCAGCGAGACCGGGACAGGTGAAGCTTTCTTT
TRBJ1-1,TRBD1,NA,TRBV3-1,CGSSQGTGTEAFF,TGTGGCAGCAGCCAAGGGACAGGGACTGAAGCTTTCTTT
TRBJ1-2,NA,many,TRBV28,CASNRISRPNYGYTF,TGTGCCAGCAACAGGATCTCTCGCCCTAACTATGGCTACACCTTC
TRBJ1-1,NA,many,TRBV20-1,CSAYSPNTEAFF,TGCAGTGCCTATTCTCCGAACACTGAAGCTTTCTTT
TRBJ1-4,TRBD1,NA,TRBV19,CASGQGTGEKLFF,TGTGCCAGTGGACAGGGTACGGGTGAAAAACTGTTTTTT
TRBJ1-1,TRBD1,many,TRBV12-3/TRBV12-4,CASSPRTGGGPNTEAFF,TGTGCCAGCAGTCCCAGGACAGGGGGCGGCCCTAACACTGAAGCTTTCTTT
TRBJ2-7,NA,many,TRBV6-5,CASSTRGKDEQYF,TGTGCCAGCAGTACTCGAGGGAAGGACGAGCAGTACTTC
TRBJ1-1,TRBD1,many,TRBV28,CASSYRGGNTEAFF,TGTGCCAGCAGCTACAGGGGTGGGAACACTGAAGCTTTCTTT
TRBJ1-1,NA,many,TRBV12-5,CASGLEANTEAFF,TGTGCTAGTGGTTTGGAAGCTAACACTGAAGCTTTCTTT
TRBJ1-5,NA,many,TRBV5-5,CASSDGGTQSNQPQHF,TGTGCCAGCAGCGATGGAGGGACACAGTCTAATCAGCCCCAGCATTTT